The clone carrying this TCR beta chain was detected many times. The data originate from a study of early T cells in non-severe SARS-CoV-2 infection. TCRdb passed the 5' RACE reads through MiXCR, listing each CDR3 protein once. The repertoire holds under 65,000 distinct CDR3 sequences, with about 12% as singletons. This CDR3 contains 16 residues. CDR1 is KGHDR, CDR2 SFDVKD, per germline. The junction had 10 bases not matched to a gene; V was cut back by 8 bases and J by 1 base. The TCR was taken from an adult who was a healthcare worker with PCR-confirmed SARS-CoV-2 infection or an uninfected control (not recorded which). Sequences were derived from whole blood, sampled at baseline. The chain is built from TRBV24-1 and TRBJ2-1, with 7 bases lining up with TRBD1. The CDR3 DNA follows: TGTGCCACCATGGGGACAGACTCAACTTCCTACAATGAGCAGTTCTTC. Encoded protein: CATMGTDSTSYNEQFF.